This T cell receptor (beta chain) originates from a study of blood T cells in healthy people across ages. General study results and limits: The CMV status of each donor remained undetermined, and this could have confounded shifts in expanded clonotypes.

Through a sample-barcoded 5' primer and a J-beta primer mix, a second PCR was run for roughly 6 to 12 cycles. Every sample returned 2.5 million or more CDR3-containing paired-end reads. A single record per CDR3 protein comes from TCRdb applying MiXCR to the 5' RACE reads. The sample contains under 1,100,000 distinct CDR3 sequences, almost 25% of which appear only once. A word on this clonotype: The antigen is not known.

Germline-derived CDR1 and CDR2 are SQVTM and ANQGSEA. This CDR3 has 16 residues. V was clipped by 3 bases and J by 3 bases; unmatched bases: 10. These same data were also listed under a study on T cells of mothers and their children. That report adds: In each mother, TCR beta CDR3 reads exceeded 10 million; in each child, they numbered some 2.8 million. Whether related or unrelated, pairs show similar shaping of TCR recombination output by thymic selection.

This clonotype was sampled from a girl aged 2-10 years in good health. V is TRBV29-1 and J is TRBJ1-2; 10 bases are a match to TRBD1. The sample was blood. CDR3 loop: CSVEAFTGTGDYGYTF. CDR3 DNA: TGCAGCGTTGAGGCCTTTACCGGGACAGGGGACTATGGCTACACCTTC.